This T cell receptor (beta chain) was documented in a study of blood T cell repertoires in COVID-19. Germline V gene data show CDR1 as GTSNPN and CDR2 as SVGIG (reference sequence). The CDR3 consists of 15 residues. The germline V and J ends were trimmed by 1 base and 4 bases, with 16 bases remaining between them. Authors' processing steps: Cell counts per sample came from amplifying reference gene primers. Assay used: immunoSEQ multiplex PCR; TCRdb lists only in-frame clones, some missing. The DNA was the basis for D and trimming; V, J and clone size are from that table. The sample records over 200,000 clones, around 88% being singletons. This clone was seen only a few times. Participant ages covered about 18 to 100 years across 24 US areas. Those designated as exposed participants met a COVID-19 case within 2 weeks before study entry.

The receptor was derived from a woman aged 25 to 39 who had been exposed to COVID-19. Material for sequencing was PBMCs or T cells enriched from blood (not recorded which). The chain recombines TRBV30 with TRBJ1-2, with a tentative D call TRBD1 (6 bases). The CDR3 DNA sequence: TGTGCCTGGAGTGCCCCCCCGGGCAGGGGCTATGGCTACACCTTC. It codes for CAWSAPPGRGYGYTF. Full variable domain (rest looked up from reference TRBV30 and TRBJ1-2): SQTIHQWPATLVQPVGSPLSLECTVEGTSNPNLYWYRQAAGRGLQLLFYSVGIGQISSEVPQNLSASRPQDRQFILSSKKLLLSDSGFYLCAWSAPPGRGYGYTFGSGTRLTVV.